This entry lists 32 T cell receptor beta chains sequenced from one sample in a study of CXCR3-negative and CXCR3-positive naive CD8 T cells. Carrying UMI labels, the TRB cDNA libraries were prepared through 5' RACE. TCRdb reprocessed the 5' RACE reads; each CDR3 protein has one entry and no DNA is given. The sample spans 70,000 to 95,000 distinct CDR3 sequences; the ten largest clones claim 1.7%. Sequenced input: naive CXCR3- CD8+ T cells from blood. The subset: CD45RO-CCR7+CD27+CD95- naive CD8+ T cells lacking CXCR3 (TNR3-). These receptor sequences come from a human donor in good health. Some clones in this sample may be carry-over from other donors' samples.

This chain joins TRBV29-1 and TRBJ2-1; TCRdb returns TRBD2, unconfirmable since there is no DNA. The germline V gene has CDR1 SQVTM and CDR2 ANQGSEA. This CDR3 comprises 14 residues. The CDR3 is CSVETSGRHNEQFF.

The CDR3 is CSARDLAGANTEAFF. The J gene is TRBJ1-1, the V gene TRBV20-1; the D call of TRBD1 rests on TCRdb alone, since no DNA is present to check it. This CDR3 comprises 15 residues. Germline CDR1 reads DFQATT; CDR2 reads SNEGSKA (reference sequence).

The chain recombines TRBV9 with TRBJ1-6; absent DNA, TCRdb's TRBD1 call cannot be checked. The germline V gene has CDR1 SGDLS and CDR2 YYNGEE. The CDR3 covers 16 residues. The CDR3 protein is CASSVATGAVNSPLHF.

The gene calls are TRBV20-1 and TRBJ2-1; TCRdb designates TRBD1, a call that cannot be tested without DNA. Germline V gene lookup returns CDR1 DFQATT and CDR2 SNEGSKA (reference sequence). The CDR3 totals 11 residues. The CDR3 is CSARGGNEQFF.

CDR3 sequence: CASSLWSGEFVGELFF. This chain joins TRBV28 and TRBJ2-2; TCRdb calls TRBD1, which cannot be checked without DNA. The germline V gene encodes CDR1 MDHEN and CDR2 SYDVKM. The CDR3 covers 16 residues.

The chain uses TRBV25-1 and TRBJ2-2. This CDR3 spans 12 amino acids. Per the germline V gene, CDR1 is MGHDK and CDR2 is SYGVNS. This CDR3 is CASSELPGELFF.

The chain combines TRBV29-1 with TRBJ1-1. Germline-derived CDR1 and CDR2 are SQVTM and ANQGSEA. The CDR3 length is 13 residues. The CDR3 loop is CSVRPDGNTEAFF.

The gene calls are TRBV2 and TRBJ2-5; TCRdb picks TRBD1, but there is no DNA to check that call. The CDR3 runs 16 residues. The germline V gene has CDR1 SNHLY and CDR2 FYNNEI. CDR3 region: CASSEFGTPRRETQYF.

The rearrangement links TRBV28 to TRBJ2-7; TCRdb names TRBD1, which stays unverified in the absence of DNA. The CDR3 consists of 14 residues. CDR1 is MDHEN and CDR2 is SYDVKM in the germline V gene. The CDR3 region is CASSYTGGPYEQYF.

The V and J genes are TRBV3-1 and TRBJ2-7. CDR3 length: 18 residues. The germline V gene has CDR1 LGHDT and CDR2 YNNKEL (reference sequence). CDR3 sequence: CASSQDLRPDGPSYEQYF.

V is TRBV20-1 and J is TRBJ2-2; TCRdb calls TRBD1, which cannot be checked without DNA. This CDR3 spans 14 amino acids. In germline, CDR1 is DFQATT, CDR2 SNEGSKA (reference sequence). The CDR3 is CSARDYSGFGELFF.

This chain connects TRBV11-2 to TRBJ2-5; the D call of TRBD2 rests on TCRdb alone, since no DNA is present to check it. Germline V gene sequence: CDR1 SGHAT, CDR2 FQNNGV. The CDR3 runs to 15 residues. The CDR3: CASSPRRSSQETQYF. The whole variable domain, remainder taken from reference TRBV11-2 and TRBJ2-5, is EAGVAQSPRYKIIEKRQSVAFWCNPISGHATLYWYQQILGQGPKLLIQFQNNGVVDDSQLPKDRFSAERLKGVDSTLKIQPAKLEDSAVYLCASSPRRSSQETQYFGPGTRLLVL.

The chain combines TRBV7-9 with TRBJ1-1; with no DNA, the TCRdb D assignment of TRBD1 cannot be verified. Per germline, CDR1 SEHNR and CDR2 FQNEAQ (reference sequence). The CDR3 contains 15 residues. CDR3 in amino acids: CASSLGGVGDTEAFF.

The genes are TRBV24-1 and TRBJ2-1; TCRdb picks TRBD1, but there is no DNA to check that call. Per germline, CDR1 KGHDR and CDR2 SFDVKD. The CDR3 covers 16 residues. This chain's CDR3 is CATSDPPGTGKNEQFF.

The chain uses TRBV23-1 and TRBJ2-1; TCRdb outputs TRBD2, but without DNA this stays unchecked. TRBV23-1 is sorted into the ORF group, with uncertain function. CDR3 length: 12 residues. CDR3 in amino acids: CASSQLRGYRFF.

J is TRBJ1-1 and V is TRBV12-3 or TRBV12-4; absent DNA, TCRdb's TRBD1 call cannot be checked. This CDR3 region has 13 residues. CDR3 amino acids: CASSFGSLTEAFF.

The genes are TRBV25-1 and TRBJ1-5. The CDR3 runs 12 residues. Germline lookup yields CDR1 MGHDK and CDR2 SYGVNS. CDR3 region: CASSGGNQPQHF.

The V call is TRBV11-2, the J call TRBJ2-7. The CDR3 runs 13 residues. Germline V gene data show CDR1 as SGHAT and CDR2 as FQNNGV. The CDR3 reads CASSLGATYEQYF. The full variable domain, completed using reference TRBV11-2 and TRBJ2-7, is EAGVAQSPRYKIIEKRQSVAFWCNPISGHATLYWYQQILGQGPKLLIQFQNNGVVDDSQLPKDRFSAERLKGVDSTLKIQPAKLEDSAVYLCASSLGATYEQYFGPGTRLTVT.

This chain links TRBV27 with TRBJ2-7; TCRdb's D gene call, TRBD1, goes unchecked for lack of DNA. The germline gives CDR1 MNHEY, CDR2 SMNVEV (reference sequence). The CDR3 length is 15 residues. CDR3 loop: CASSLTRGRGDEQYF.

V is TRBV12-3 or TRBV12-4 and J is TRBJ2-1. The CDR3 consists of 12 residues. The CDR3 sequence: CASSLVYNEQFF.

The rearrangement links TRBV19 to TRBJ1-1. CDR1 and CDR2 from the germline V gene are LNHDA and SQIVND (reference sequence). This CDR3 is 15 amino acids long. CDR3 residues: CASTPTNTMNTEAFF.

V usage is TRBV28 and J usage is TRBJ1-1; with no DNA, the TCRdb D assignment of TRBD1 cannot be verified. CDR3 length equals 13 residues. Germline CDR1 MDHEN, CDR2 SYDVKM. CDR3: CASSPTPGGVAFF.

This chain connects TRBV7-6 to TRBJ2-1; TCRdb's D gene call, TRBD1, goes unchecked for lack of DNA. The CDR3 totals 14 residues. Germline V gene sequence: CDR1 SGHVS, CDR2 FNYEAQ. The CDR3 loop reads CASSLWDNYNEQFF. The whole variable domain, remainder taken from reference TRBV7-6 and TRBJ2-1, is GAGVSQSPRYKVTKRGQDVALRCDPISGHVSLYWYRQALGQGPEFLTYFNYEAQQDKSGLPNDRFSAERPEGSISTLTIQRTEQRDSAMYRCASSLWDNYNEQFFGPGTRLTVL.

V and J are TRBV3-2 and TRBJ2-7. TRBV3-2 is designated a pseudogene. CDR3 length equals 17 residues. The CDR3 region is CASSQAIINTKTYEQYF.

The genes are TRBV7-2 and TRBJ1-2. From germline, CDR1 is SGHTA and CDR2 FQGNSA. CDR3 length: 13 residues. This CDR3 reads CASSLDPPDGYTF.

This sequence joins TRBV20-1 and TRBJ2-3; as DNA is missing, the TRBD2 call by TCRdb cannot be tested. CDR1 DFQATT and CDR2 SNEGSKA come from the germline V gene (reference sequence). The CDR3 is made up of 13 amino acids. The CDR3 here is CSGEGRETDTQYF.

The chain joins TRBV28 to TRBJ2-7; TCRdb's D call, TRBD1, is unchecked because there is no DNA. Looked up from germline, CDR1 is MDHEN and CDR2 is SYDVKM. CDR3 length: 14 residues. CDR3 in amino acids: CASTSGQGSYEQYF.

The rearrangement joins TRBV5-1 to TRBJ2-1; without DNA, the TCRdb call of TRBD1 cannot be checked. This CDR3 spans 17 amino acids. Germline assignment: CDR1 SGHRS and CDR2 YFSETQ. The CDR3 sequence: CASSKGGAGRPYNEQFF.

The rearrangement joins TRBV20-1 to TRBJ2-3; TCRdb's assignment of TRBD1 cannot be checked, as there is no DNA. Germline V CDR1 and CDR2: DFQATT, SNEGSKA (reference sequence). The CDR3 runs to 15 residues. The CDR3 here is CSARGTGGGTDTQYF.

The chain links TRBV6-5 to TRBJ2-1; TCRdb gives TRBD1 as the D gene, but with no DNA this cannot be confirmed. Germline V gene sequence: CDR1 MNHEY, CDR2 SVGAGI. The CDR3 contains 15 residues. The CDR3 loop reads CASSLFTGGYNEQFF.

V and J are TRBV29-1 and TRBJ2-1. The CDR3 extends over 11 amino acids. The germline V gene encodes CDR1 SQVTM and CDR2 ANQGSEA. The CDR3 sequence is CSVSYVNEQFF.

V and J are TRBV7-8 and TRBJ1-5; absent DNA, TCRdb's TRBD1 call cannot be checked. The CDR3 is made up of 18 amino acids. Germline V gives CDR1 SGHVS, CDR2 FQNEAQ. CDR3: CASSFRPVGEDSNQPQHF.